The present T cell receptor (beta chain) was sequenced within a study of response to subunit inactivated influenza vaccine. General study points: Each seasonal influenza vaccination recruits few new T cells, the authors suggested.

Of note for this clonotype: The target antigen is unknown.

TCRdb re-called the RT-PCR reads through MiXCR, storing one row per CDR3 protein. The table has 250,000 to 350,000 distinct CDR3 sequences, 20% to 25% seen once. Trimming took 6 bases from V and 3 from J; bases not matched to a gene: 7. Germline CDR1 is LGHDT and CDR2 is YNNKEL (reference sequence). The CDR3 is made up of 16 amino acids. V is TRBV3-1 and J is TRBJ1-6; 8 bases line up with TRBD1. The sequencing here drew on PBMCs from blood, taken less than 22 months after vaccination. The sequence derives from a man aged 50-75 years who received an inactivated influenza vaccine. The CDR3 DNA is TGTGCCAGCAGTCCTGGACAGGGCCACTATAATTCACCCCTCCACTTT. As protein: CASSPGQGHYNSPLHF.